The rows below give T cell receptor beta chains drawn from one sample of a study of blood T cell repertoires in COVID-19. Produced via immunoSEQ multiplex PCR; TCRdb's table is partial and in-frame only. The sample lists more than 300,000 clones, 88% occurring once. Sequencing was performed on PBMCs or T cells enriched from blood (not recorded which). The receptors come from a woman aged 18-29 years who had recovered from COVID-19. CDR3s include the opening cysteine and the closing phenylalanine or tryptophan. A D gene is named only where the DNA matches it firmly. Only part of the rows carry a size: once, few, many, or a class if the clone is expanded.

d_call	clone_size	j_call	v_call	cdr3_aa	cdr3_nt
-	-	TRBJ2-7	TRBV9	CASSDSPRYERYEQYF	TGTGCCAGCAGCGACTCCCCCCGGTACGAACGGTACGAGCAGTACTTC
-	-	TRBJ1-1	TRBV5-1	CASSVTGNTEAFF	TGCGCCAGCAGCGTGACAGGTAACACTGAAGCTTTCTTT
TRBD1	-	TRBJ2-7	TRBV6-5	CASRPSTGAGTQYF	TGTGCCAGCAGGCCTTCAACAGGGGCTGGGACGCAGTACTTC
TRBD2	-	TRBJ2-3	TRBV6-4	CASSDSAGGPTDTQYF	TGTGCCAGCAGTGACTCAGCGGGGGGCCCCACAGATACGCAGTATTTT
TRBD1	-	TRBJ1-1	TRBV6-2/TRBV6-3	CASSYSTGGTEAFF	TGTGCCAGCAGTTACTCGACAGGGGGCACTGAAGCTTTCTTT
TRBD2	once	TRBJ2-5	TRBV2	CASSESPSGKETQYF	TGTGCCAGCAGTGAATCCCCTAGCGGCAAAGAGACCCAGTACTTC
TRBD1	-	TRBJ2-1	TRBV5-8	CASSSPGQAYNEQFF	TGTGCCAGCAGCTCGCCGGGACAGGCATACAATGAGCAGTTCTTC
TRBD1	-	TRBJ1-5	TRBV28	CASRRQGSGNQPQHF	TGTGCCAGCAGAAGACAGGGGTCGGGCAATCAGCCCCAGCATTTT
TRBD1	-	TRBJ1-6	TRBV19	CASSPDRANSPLHF	TGTGCCAGTAGCCCCGACAGGGCTAATTCACCCCTCCACTTT
TRBD1	-	TRBJ2-7	TRBV5-1	CASSLAGQGRYEQYF	TGCGCCAGCAGCTTGGCAGGACAGGGTCGCTACGAGCAGTACTTC
-	-	TRBJ2-5	TRBV14	CATIRTDTFQETQYF	TGTGCCACCATTAGGACGGACACCTTCCAAGAGACCCAGTACTTC
-	few	TRBJ1-1	TRBV7-9	CASSPHSLTEAFF	TGTGCCAGCAGCCCCCACAGTTTAACTGAAGCTTTCTTT
TRBD1	-	TRBJ1-4	TRBV7-9	CASSLGDRKLFF	TGTGCCAGCAGCTTGGGGGACAGGAAACTGTTTTTT
-	-	TRBJ1-1	TRBV6-6	CASSRTDSVNTEAFF	TGTGCCAGCAGCCGCACGGACAGCGTGAACACTGAAGCTTTCTTT
-	-	TRBJ1-2	TRBV11-2	CASSRPDRNYGYTF	TGTGCCAGCAGCCGGCCCGACAGGAACTATGGCTACACCTTC
TRBD2	-	TRBJ2-7	TRBV5-6	CASSLVAGGGYEQYF	TGTGCCAGCAGCTTGGTTGCGGGGGGAGGCTACGAGCAGTACTTC
-	-	TRBJ1-5	TRBV2	CASSELGEDSNQPQHF	TGTGCCAGCAGTGAGTTGGGAGAAGATAGCAATCAGCCCCAGCATTTT
-	-	TRBJ1-3	TRBV11-2	CASSLGGWIRSGNTIYF	TGTGCCAGCAGCTTAGGAGGGTGGATACGCTCTGGAAACACCATATATTTT
-	-	TRBJ1-4	TRBV24-1	CATSDRTDPNEKLFF	TGTGCCACCAGTGACCGGACAGATCCTAATGAAAAACTGTTTTTT
-	-	TRBJ1-4	TRBV2	CAGLDRNNEKLFF	TGTGCCGGACTAGACAGGAACAATGAAAAACTGTTTTTT
TRBD1	-	TRBJ1-2	TRBV28	CASSEQGAIDYTF	TGTGCCAGCAGCGAACAGGGGGCGATTGACTACACCTTC
-	-	TRBJ2-3	TRBV15	CATSVGDPTDTQYF	TGTGCCACCAGCGTCGGGGATCCCACAGATACGCAGTATTTT
TRBD2	-	TRBJ2-5	TRBV18	CASSPGGSNQETQYF	TGTGCCAGCTCACCGGGGGGGAGCAACCAAGAGACCCAGTACTTC
-	-	TRBJ1-4	TRBV30	CAWSTGSTNEKLFF	TGTGCCTGGAGTACCGGGTCTACTAATGAAAAACTGTTTTTT
-	-	TRBJ1-2	TRBV28	CASYKAGTTLGYTF	TGTGCCAGCTACAAGGCGGGGACCACCTTGGGCTACACCTTC
-	-	TRBJ1-1	TRBV3-1/TRBV3-2	CASSQEGGAGEAFF	TGTGCCAGCAGCCAAGAGGGAGGGGCCGGAGAAGCTTTCTTT
-	-	TRBJ1-2	TRBV5-6	CASSALVRENYGYTF	TGTGCCAGCAGTGCACTCGTACGGGAGAACTATGGCTACACCTTC
TRBD2	-	TRBJ2-1	TRBV7-2	CASSRSGGLRNEQFF	TGTGCCAGCAGCCGTAGCGGGGGGCTCCGCAATGAGCAGTTCTTC
-	-	TRBJ1-2	TRBV14	CASSFGGVGGYTF	TGTGCCAGCAGTTTTGGCGGGGTCGGGGGCTACACCTTC
TRBD1	once	TRBJ1-2	TRBV6-5	CASSYSTGRRYGYTF	TGTGCCAGCAGTTACTCGACAGGGAGGAGGTATGGCTACACCTTC
-	-	TRBJ1-5	TRBV19	CASSITPGSNQPQHF	TGTGCCAGTAGTATAACCCCCGGGAGCAATCAGCCCCAGCATTTT
-	many	TRBJ1-6	TRBV3-1/TRBV3-2	CASSQVQGNSPLHF	TGTGCCAGCAGCCAAGTACAGGGAAATTCACCCCTCCACTTT
-	once	TRBJ1-1	TRBV5-4	CASSFYGMNTEAFF	TGTGCCAGCAGCTTTTACGGGATGAACACTGAAGCTTTCTTT
TRBD1	-	TRBJ2-6	TRBV5-4	CASSRTGGPRGGANVLTF	TGTGCCAGCAGCAGAACAGGGGGCCCCCGGGGTGGGGCCAACGTCCTGACTTTC
-	-	TRBJ1-2	TRBV7-3	CASSPTGYGYTF	TGTGCCAGCAGCCCTACGGGCTATGGCTACACCTTC
-	-	TRBJ1-4	TRBV27	CASSFSGVKSGMIGLFF	TGTGCCAGCAGTTTTTCGGGGGTCAAGAGCGGGATGATCGGACTGTTTTTT
TRBD1	-	TRBJ1-2	TRBV10-3	CAISESDRGALTF	TGTGCCATCAGTGAGTCGGACAGGGGGGCCCTCACCTTC
TRBD2	-	TRBJ2-5	TRBV3-1/TRBV3-2	CASSLTSGGAKETQYF	TGTGCCAGCAGCCTTACTAGCGGGGGGGCCAAAGAGACCCAGTACTTC